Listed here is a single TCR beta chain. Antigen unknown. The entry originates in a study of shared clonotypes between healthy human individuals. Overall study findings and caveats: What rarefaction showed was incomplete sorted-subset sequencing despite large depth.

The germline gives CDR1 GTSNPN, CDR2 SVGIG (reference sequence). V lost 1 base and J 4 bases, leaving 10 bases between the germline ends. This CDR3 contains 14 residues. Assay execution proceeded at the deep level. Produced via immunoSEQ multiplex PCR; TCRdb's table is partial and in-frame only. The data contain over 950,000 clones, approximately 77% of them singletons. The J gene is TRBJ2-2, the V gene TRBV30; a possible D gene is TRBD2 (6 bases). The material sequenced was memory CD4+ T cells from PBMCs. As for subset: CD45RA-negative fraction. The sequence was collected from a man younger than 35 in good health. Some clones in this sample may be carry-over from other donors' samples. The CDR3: CAWSATRRTGELFF. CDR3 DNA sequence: TGTGCCTGGAGTGCGACTAGACGCACCGGGGAGCTGTTTTTT. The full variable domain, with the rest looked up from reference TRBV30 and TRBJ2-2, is SQTIHQWPATLVQPVGSPLSLECTVEGTSNPNLYWYRQAAGRGLQLLFYSVGIGQISSEVPQNLSASRPQDRQFILSSKKLLLSDSGFYLCAWSATRRTGELFFGEGSRLTVL.